This entry describes one T cell receptor (beta chain). The data were obtained in a study of blood T cell repertoires in COVID-19. Original processing methods: Amplification from reference gene primers served as the basis for estimated nucleated cell counts. Profiling relied on immunoSEQ multiplex PCR, and the TCRdb table lists in-frame clones only, not all of them. The V and J calls and the clone size are those of that table, but D and trimming were determined from the DNA. There are about 240,000 clones in the sample; 75% to 90% occur only once, and 7.2% lies in the top ten. Specimen: peripheral blood. The sequence derives from a man aged 60 to 75 who had recovered from COVID-19.

CDR3 amino acids: CASSFSRDLLNGYTF. The CDR3 DNA sequence: TGTGCCAGCAGTTTCTCGCGGGACCTTTTAAATGGCTACACCTTC. The chain has TRBV28 and TRBJ1-2, with a possible D match to TRBD1 (5 bases). Per the germline V gene, CDR1 is MDHEN and CDR2 is SYDVKM. V gave up 3 bases and J gave up 6 bases, with 17 bases separating them. The CDR3 consists of 15 residues.